The 15 T cell receptor beta chains below come from one sample, sequenced in a study of T-cell memory formation after mild COVID-19 (dated by TCRdb to the early 2020s). Library construction relied on 5' RACE. The listed sequencing device is Illumina NovaSeq 6000. TCRdb's own reprocessing of the public reads used fastp at Q25 and MiXCR and kept productive beta chains. Identical CDR3 proteins give one entry, which carries the most common genes and DNA. Counted in this sample were around 450,000 distinct CDR3 sequences; approximately 20% of them appeared once. Approximately 8.1% of the sample is held by the ten biggest clonotypes. Specimen: PBMCs or a T cell subset sorted from them (not recorded which). All receptors come from an adult woman who had mild COVID-19 (a few samples of this study predate the infection). The sample titles of this study are shuffled in the database, so cell type and time point are left out; the donor was told from shared clones.

This clonotype was picked up a small number of times. The chain combines TRBV5-1 with TRBJ2-3, with 10 bases fitting TRBD2. The CDR3 extends over 17 amino acids. V lost 3 bases and J lost 3; bases outside the gene matches: 10. CDR1 and CDR2 (germline): SGHRS, YFSETQ. The CDR3 is CASSSGHSGRGTDTQYF. Here the CDR3 DNA reads TGCGCCAGCAGCTCGGGTCACAGCGGGAGGGGAACAGATACGCAGTATTTT.

The gene calls are TRBV9 and TRBJ2-3, with unresolved D. CDR1 is SGDLS and CDR2 is YYNGEE in the germline V gene. The CDR3 is 13 amino acids. Trimming took 3 bases from V and 4 from J, leaving 9 bases between them. This chain's CDR3 is CASSAQVADTQYF. The DNA for the CDR3 is TGTGCCAGCAGCGCCCAGGTAGCAGATACGCAGTATTTT. Based on the CDR3 plus reference TRBV9 and TRBJ2-3, the full variable domain is DSGVTQTPKHLITATGQRVTLRCSPRSGDLSVYWYQQSLDQGLQFLIQYYNGEERAKGNILERFSAQQFPDLHSELNLSSLELGDSALYFCASSAQVADTQYFGPGTRLTVL.

This clonotype has just a few counts. J is TRBJ2-1 and V is TRBV20-1; no definite D call. The CDR3 spans 13 residues. Trimming shortened V by 0 bases and J by 6 bases, and 9 bases separated the two germline ends. Looked up from germline, CDR1 is DFQATT and CDR2 is SNEGSKA (reference sequence). The CDR3 sequence: CSARDVGFNEQFF. In nucleotides, the CDR3 is TGCAGTGCTAGAGATGTCGGGTTCAATGAGCAGTTCTTC.

The V call is TRBV12-3 or TRBV12-4, the J call TRBJ2-7, with 10 positions matching TRBD1. V shed 5 bases, J shed 4 bases, and the junction held 8 bases outside the gene matches. The CDR3 spans 15 residues. CDR3 sequence: CASSQRQGASYEQYF. For the CDR3, the DNA is TGTGCCAGCAGTCAGAGACAGGGGGCGTCATACGAGCAGTACTTC.

The chain joins TRBV18 to TRBJ1-1; D is uncertain. Germline V gives CDR1 KGHSH, CDR2 LQKENI. V was clipped by 0 bases and J by 6 bases, with 14 bases between them. The CDR3 has 15 amino acids. The CDR3 DNA reads as TGTGCCAGCTCACCACCAAGTGCAGCGCGGGCTGAAGCTTTCTTT. Translation gives CASSPPSAARAEAFF.

This clonotype was counted between two and nine times. The chain links TRBV6-1 to TRBJ2-6, with D hard to call. CDR1 MNHNS and CDR2 SASEGT come from the germline V gene. V was trimmed by 0 bases and J by 0 bases, leaving 6 bases between them. The CDR3 extends over 16 amino acids. The DNA of the CDR3 is TGTGCCAGCAGTGAAGCCAGGTTCTCTGGGGCCAACGTCCTGACTTTC. This encodes CASSEARFSGANVLTF.

The sample holds many counts of this clonotype. The rearrangement joins TRBV4-2 to TRBJ2-1; 9 bases agree with TRBD2. Germline V CDR1 and CDR2: LGHNA, YNFKEQ. The ends lost 3 bases at V and 4 bases at J; junction bases unmatched: 10. The CDR3 is 17 residues long. CDR3 sequence: CASSQEISGSSYNEQFF. The CDR3 bases are TGTGCCAGCAGCCAGGAGATTAGCGGGAGCTCGTACAATGAGCAGTTCTTC.

This clonotype has only a few counts. CDR3: CASSPIRHRNYGYTF. CDR3 in DNA: TGTGCCAGCAGCCCTATCCGCCACCGAAACTATGGCTACACCTTC. V and J are TRBV11-2 and TRBJ1-2; D remains unclear. The CDR3 has 15 residues. Germline CDR1 is SGHAT and CDR2 is FQNNGV. The V end was cut by 5 bases, the J end by 2 bases, with 15 bases between.

The V and J genes are TRBV12-3 or TRBV12-4 and TRBJ2-5, with a weak D call TRBD1 (5 bases). The CDR3 loop spans 14 amino acids. The V end lost 2 bases, the J end lost 5 bases, and 12 bases lay between the germline ends. This chain's CDR3 is CASSLYGAPETQYF. CDR3 coding DNA: TGTGCCAGCAGTTTATATGGGGCACCGGAGACCCAGTACTTC.

The rearrangement joins TRBV12-3 or TRBV12-4 to TRBJ1-1, with no clear D. The CDR3 consists of 12 residues. V lost 7 bases and J 5 bases, leaving 11 bases between the germline ends. The CDR3 is CASTRWETEAFF. CDR3 bases: TGTGCCAGCACCAGGTGGGAGACTGAAGCTTTCTTT.

This clonotype was found a few times. The gene calls are TRBV12-3 or TRBV12-4 and TRBJ1-2; D possibly corresponds to TRBD1 (6 bases). The CDR3 extends over 14 amino acids. Trimming cost V 7 bases and J 5 bases, with 17 bases left between them. This CDR3 reads CASNPGQTPYGYTF. For the CDR3, the DNA is TGTGCCAGCAATCCCGGACAGACTCCTTATGGCTACACCTTC.

This chain links TRBV5-1 with TRBJ2-2, with TRBD1 matching over 9 bases. Per germline, CDR1 SGHRS and CDR2 YFSETQ. Germline trimming cut 2 bases from V and 4 bases from J; bases unmatched to any gene: 12. The CDR3 extends over 18 amino acids. The CDR3 loop reads CASSLVGFGTGITGELFF. CDR3 DNA sequence: TGCGCCAGCAGCTTAGTGGGCTTTGGGACAGGGATCACCGGGGAGCTGTTTTTT.

The genes are TRBV30 and TRBJ1-2; a possible D gene is TRBD1 (5 bases). V shed 1 base and J shed 7 bases, with 13 bases lying between them. Germline lookup yields CDR1 GTSNPN and CDR2 SVGIG (reference sequence). This CDR3 is built from 13 residues. The CDR3 spells CAWSGGFPGGYTF. CDR3 coding DNA: TGTGCCTGGAGTGGGGGGTTCCCGGGTGGCTACACCTTC.

The chain's CDR3 is CASRNEGQSYEQYF. The CDR3 DNA follows: TGTGCCAGCAGAAACGAGGGACAGAGTTACGAGCAGTACTTC. The J gene is TRBJ2-7, the V gene TRBV6-5; 7 nucleotides match TRBD1. The germline V gene has CDR1 MNHEY and CDR2 SVGAGI. This CDR3 contains 14 residues. J gave up 4 bases and V 6 bases, and 9 bases lay outside the gene matches.

The rearrangement links TRBV10-3 to TRBJ1-3, with 8 bases identical to TRBD1. Trimming removed 5 bases from V and 4 bases from J; junction bases left unmatched: 4. From germline, CDR1 is ENHRY and CDR2 SYGVKD. This CDR3 is 14 amino acids long. CDR3 in DNA: TGTGCCATCAGTCCCTGGACAGGGGGAAACACCATATATTTT. Its translation: CAISPWTGGNTIYF.